Below are 22 T cell receptor beta chains sequenced from a single sample in a study of monozygotic twins with inflammatory bowel disease. TCRdb processed the 5' RACE reads again and assigns one entry to each CDR3 protein, with no DNA. In total, the table holds just over 300,000 distinct CDR3 sequences. The sample was blood. Every receptor here comes from a human donor with ulcerative colitis or Crohn's disease, or a healthy co-twin of an affected twin (not recorded which).

V gene TRBV6-6 combines with J gene TRBJ2-5; the TCRdb D gene call, TRBD1, has no DNA to confirm it. Per the germline V gene, CDR1 is MNHNY and CDR2 is SVGAGI (reference sequence). The CDR3 consists of 14 residues. The CDR3 spells CASSYGDSQETQYF.

V and J are TRBV7-2 and TRBJ2-4; the D gene TCRdb calls, TRBD1, cannot be checked with no DNA. The CDR3 extends over 17 amino acids. Germline V gives CDR1 SGHTA, CDR2 FQGNSA. The CDR3 sequence: CASSFLGGGYTKNIQYF.

The V call is TRBV20-1, the J call TRBJ2-3; the TCRdb D gene call, TRBD2, has no DNA to confirm it. Germline loops: CDR1 DFQATT, CDR2 SNEGSKA (reference sequence). This CDR3 has 14 amino acids. Here the CDR3 reads CSARRGGRPDTQYF.

The chain's CDR3 is CASSIRGFSYEQYF. This chain uses TRBV19 with TRBJ2-7. The CDR3 is made up of 14 amino acids. The V gene's germline CDR1 is LNHDA and CDR2 SQIVND (reference sequence).

The rearrangement links TRBV7-2 to TRBJ2-5; there is no DNA to check the TCRdb D call of TRBD1. The CDR3 is 14 residues long. CDR1 SGHTA and CDR2 FQGNSA come from the germline V gene. CDR3: CASSLVSQGETQYF. Full variable domain (missing parts from reference TRBV7-2 and TRBJ2-5): GAGVSQSPSNKVTEKGKDVELRCDPISGHTALYWYRQSLGQGLEFLIYFQGNSAPDKSGLPSDRFSAERTGGSVSTLTIQRTQQEDSAVYLCASSLVSQGETQYFGPGTRLLVL.

This chain connects TRBV19 to TRBJ2-2; TCRdb's D call, TRBD1, is unchecked because there is no DNA. The CDR3 has 12 amino acids. The germline V gene encodes CDR1 LNHDA and CDR2 SQIVND (reference sequence). Here the CDR3 reads CASQGHGGELFF.

V gene TRBV5-6 combines with J gene TRBJ2-5; TCRdb's D call, TRBD1, is unchecked because there is no DNA. CDR1 is SGHDT and CDR2 is YYEEEE in the germline V gene. The CDR3 runs 16 residues. The CDR3 region is CASSLAEGAVQETQYF.

This chain connects TRBV7-2 to TRBJ2-3; there is no DNA to check the TCRdb D call of TRBD2. Germline V gives CDR1 SGHTA, CDR2 FQGNSA. The CDR3 is 17 amino acids. CDR3 residues: CASSLLSGGASTDTQYF.

This CDR3 is CAWRVLANTGELFF. This chain uses TRBV30 with TRBJ2-2. The CDR3 length is 14 residues. Germline loops: CDR1 GTSNPN, CDR2 SVGIG (reference sequence).

The chain combines TRBV6-2 or TRBV6-3 with TRBJ1-1; TCRdb's D call, TRBD1, is unchecked because there is no DNA. The V gene's germline CDR1 is MNHEY and CDR2 SVGEGT. The CDR3 consists of 16 residues. CDR3 protein: CASRNNRGSTSGEAFF.

V is TRBV7-9 and J is TRBJ1-2; TCRdb proposes TRBD1, but this gene call is untestable without DNA. This CDR3 has 15 residues. Per germline, CDR1 SEHNR and CDR2 FQNEAQ (reference sequence). CDR3 loop: CASSFPQGFGYGYTF.

The chain carries TRBV20-1 and TRBJ2-1; there is no DNA to check the TCRdb D call of TRBD1. The CDR3 covers 14 residues. The V gene's germline CDR1 is DFQATT and CDR2 SNEGSKA (reference sequence). The CDR3 here is CSVYRDRAYNEQFF.

The chain is built from TRBV7-9 and TRBJ2-2. Looked up from germline, CDR1 is SEHNR and CDR2 is FQNEAQ (reference sequence). CDR3 length: 12 amino acids. This CDR3 is CASSDIAGELFF. Drawing the rest from reference TRBV7-9 and TRBJ2-2, the complete variable domain is DTGVSQNPRHKITKRGQNVTFRCDPISEHNRLYWYRQTLGQGPEFLTYFQNEAQLEKSRLLSDRFSAERPKGSFSTLEIQRTEQGDSAMYLCASSDIAGELFFGEGSRLTVL.

The chain carries TRBV11-2 and TRBJ2-5; TCRdb returns TRBD2, unconfirmable since there is no DNA. The CDR3 contains 18 residues. CDR1 and CDR2 (germline): SGHAT, FQNNGV. This CDR3 reads CASSLDLGGRAYGETQYF.

The V gene is TRBV29-1, the J gene TRBJ2-5; no DNA is available, so the TRBD1 call from TCRdb remains unchecked. Per germline, CDR1 SQVTM and CDR2 ANQGSEA. CDR3 length: 13 amino acids. CDR3 residues: CSVEPGGRETQYF.

This CDR3 is CASSLGRLEGYEQYF. The chain joins TRBV7-2 to TRBJ2-7; as DNA is missing, the TRBD2 call by TCRdb cannot be tested. From germline, CDR1 is SGHTA and CDR2 FQGNSA. CDR3 length equals 15 residues.

The chain links TRBV27 to TRBJ2-7; with no DNA, the TCRdb D assignment of TRBD1 cannot be verified. From germline, CDR1 is MNHEY and CDR2 SMNVEV (reference sequence). The CDR3 consists of 13 residues. The CDR3 region is CASRRTGSYEQYF.

The CDR3: CASSSTLQGNEQYF. This chain links TRBV27 with TRBJ2-7; TCRdb reports TRBD1, a call that lacks DNA to check it against. This CDR3 has 14 amino acids. The germline CDR1 and CDR2 sequences are MNHEY and SMNVEV (reference sequence).

This rearrangement joins TRBV7-7 to TRBJ2-3; the D gene TCRdb calls, TRBD2, cannot be checked with no DNA. Germline loops: CDR1 SSHAT, CDR2 FNYEAQ (reference sequence). The CDR3 runs to 15 residues. The chain's CDR3 is CASSLGGPNTDTQYF.

The CDR3 here is CASSQRRDLTGSTYEQYF. The rearrangement links TRBV5-1 to TRBJ2-7; TCRdb proposes TRBD2, but this gene call is untestable without DNA. Germline V gene sequence: CDR1 SGHRS, CDR2 YFSETQ. The CDR3 is 18 amino acids.

The CDR3: CAWSVKRNTEAFF. This chain links TRBV30 with TRBJ1-1. This CDR3 has 13 amino acids. Germline assignment: CDR1 GTSNPN and CDR2 SVGIG (reference sequence).

Here the CDR3 reads CASSLGQANEQFF. V gene TRBV5-1 combines with J gene TRBJ2-1. The CDR3 extends over 13 amino acids. CDR1 is SGHRS, CDR2 YFSETQ, per germline.